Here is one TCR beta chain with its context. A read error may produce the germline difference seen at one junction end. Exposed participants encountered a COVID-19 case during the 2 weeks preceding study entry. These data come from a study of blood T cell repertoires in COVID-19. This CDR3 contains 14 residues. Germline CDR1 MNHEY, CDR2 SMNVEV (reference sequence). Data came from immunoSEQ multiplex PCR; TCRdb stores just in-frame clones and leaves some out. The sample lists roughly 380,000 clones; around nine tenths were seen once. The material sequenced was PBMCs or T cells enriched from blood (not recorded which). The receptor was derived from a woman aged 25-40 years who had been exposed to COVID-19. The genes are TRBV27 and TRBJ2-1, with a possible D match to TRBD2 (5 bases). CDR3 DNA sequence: TGTGCCAGCAGTTTCCGGGGTCTCTACAGTGAGCAGTTCTTC. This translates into CASSFRGLYSEQFF.